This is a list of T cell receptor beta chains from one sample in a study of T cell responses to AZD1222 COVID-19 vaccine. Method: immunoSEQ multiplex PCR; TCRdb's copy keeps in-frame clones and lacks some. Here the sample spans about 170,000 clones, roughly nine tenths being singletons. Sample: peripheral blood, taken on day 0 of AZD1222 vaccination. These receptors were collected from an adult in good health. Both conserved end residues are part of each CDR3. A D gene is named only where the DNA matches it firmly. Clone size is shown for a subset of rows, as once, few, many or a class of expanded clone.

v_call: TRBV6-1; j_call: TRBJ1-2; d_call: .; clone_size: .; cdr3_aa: CASSEGSYGYTF; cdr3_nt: TGTGCCAGCAGTGAAGGGTCTTATGGCTACACCTTC
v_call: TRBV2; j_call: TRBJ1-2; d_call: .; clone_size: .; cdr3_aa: CASRWDGYTF; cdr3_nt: TGTGCCAGCAGGTGGGATGGCTACACCTTC
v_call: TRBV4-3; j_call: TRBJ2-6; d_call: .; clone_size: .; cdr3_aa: CASSQAGDHSGANVLTF; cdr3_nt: TGCGCCAGCAGCCAGGCAGGGGACCACTCTGGGGCCAACGTCCTGACTTTC
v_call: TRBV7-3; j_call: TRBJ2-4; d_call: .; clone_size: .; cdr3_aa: CASSFGPSPQSIQYF; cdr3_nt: TGTGCCAGCAGCTTCGGACCCAGCCCACAATCCATTCAGTACTTC
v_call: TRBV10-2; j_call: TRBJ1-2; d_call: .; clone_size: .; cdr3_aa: CASSESRRGDGYTF; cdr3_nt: TGCGCCAGCAGTGAGTCGCGAAGGGGAGACGGCTACACCTTC
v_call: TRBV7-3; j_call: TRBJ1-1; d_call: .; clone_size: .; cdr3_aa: CASSFLGDTEAFF; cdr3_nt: TGTGCCAGCAGCTTTTTAGGGGACACTGAAGCTTTCTTT
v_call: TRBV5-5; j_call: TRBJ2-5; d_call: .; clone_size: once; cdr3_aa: CASSFRGPGEETQYF; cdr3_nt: TGTGCCAGCAGCTTCCGGGGCCCCGGGGAAGAGACCCAGTACTTC
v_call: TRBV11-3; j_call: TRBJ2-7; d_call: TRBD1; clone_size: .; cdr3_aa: CASSYRRDRGYEQYF; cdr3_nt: TGTGCCAGCAGCTATAGGCGGGACAGGGGCTACGAGCAGTACTTC
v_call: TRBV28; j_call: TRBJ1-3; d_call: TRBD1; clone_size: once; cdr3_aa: CASSTPTGFTYF; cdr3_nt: TGTGCCAGCAGTACACCGACAGGGTTTACATATTTT
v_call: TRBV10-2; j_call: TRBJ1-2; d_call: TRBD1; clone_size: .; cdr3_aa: CASSVRQGLYGYTF; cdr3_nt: TGCGCCAGCAGTGTGAGACAGGGGTTGTATGGCTACACCTTC